Listed here are 18 T cell receptor beta chains from one sample, sequenced in a study of blood T cell repertoires in COVID-19. Sequenced by immunoSEQ multiplex PCR; TCRdb stores in-frame clones only, minus some. Among about 150,000 clones listed, approximately 78% were seen once. Material for sequencing was peripheral blood. The receptors were sampled from a man older than 75 with acute or convalescent COVID-19.

This clone was recorded only once. The chain links TRBV2 to TRBJ2-2, with 7 bases fitting TRBD1. V shed 5 bases and J 7 bases; nucleotides not matched to a gene: 7. From germline, CDR1 is SNHLY and CDR2 FYNNEI. CDR3 length equals 14 residues. The chain's CDR3 is CASSWGTVNGELFF. The CDR3 region has the DNA TGTGCCAGCAGTTGGGGGACAGTAAACGGGGAGCTGTTTTTT. The variable domain in full, with the rest retrieved from reference TRBV2 and TRBJ2-2, is EPEVTQTPSHQVTQMGQEVILRCVPISNHLYFYWYRQILGQKVEFLVSFYNNEISEKSEIFDDQFSVERPDGSNFTLKIRSTKLEDSAMYFCASSWGTVNGELFFGEGSRLTVL.

The rearrangement uses TRBV3-1 (or the pseudogene TRBV3-2) and TRBJ1-5; 7 bases are a match to TRBD1. J lost 6 bases, V lost 3 bases, and 8 bases had no gene match. The CDR3 is made up of 15 amino acids. Germline V CDR1 and CDR2: LGHDT, YNNKEL (reference sequence). The CDR3 DNA is TGTGCCAGCAGCCACCGGGAGACAGGGAGTCAGCCCCAGCATTTT. This codes for CASSHRETGSQPQHF.

The chain couples TRBV28 to TRBJ1-5, with D perhaps TRBD1 (6 bases). This CDR3 contains 16 residues. The germline gives CDR1 MDHEN, CDR2 SYDVKM. The V and J ends lost 2 bases and 3 bases respectively, with 14 bases between them. For the CDR3, the DNA is TGTGCCAGCAGTTTAAGCAGGGGTGGTTCCAATCAGCCCCAGCATTTT. This gives the protein CASSLSRGGSNQPQHF. The full variable domain, in which reference TRBV28 and TRBJ1-5 provide the parts outside the CDR3, is DVKVTQSSRYLVKRTGEKVFLECVQDMDHENMFWYRQDPGLGLRLIYFSYDVKMKEKGDIPEGYSVSREKKERFSLILESASTNQTSMYLCASSLSRGGSNQPQHFGDGTRLSIL.

V is TRBV13 and J is TRBJ2-7; 7 positions match TRBD1. The V gene end was trimmed by 5 bases and the J gene end by 1 base; junction bases not matched to a gene: 8. The CDR3 loop spans 15 amino acids. Germline V gene sequence: CDR1 PRHDT, CDR2 FYEKMQ (reference sequence). CDR3 DNA sequence: TGTGCCAGCAGCGTTCGCCAGGGACAGTCCTACGAGCAGTACGTC. This codes for CASSVRQGQSYEQYV.

V usage is TRBV13 and J usage is TRBJ1-2; a weak D match, TRBD1 (6 bases). Germline V lookup: CDR1 PRHDT, CDR2 FYEKMQ (reference sequence). The CDR3 length is 14 residues. V shed 4 bases and J shed 3 bases, with 12 bases lying between them. CDR3 in amino acids: CASSSDRLYYGYTF. In DNA, the CDR3 is TGTGCCAGCAGCTCCGACAGGCTTTACTATGGCTACACCTTC.

This chain connects TRBV3-1 (or the pseudogene TRBV3-2) to TRBJ2-7; TRBD1 matches 10 bases. Per germline, CDR1 LGHDT and CDR2 YNNKEL (reference sequence). This CDR3 has 13 residues. V lost 7 bases and J lost 4; bases outside the gene matches: 4. The CDR3 is CASTRQGAYEQYF. For the CDR3, the DNA is TGTGCCAGCACTCGACAGGGGGCTTACGAGCAGTACTTC.

V usage is TRBV19 and J usage is TRBJ2-2; 8 nucleotides align to TRBD2. The V segment lost 3 bases and the J segment 4 bases; nucleotides outside the gene matches: 4. This CDR3 is 15 amino acids long. Germline V gene lookup returns CDR1 LNHDA and CDR2 SQIVND (reference sequence). CDR3: CASSMSGGRTGELFF. The CDR3, as DNA: TGTGCCAGTAGTATGAGCGGGGGCCGCACCGGGGAGCTGTTTTTT.

This clone was counted a few times. The chain carries TRBV23-1 and TRBJ2-7; D is possibly TRBD1 (6 bases). TRBV23-1 has ORF status, its function being uncertain. V lost 2 bases, J lost 5 bases, and 19 bases lay in between. The CDR3 consists of 16 residues. The CDR3 coding sequence is TGCGCCAGCAGTCAACGCACAGGGTTGGCGCGGGACGAGCAGTACGTC. It codes for CASSQRTGLARDEQYV.

The chain links TRBV6-5 to TRBJ1-2; tentative D call: TRBD1 (6 bases). Germline-derived CDR1 and CDR2 are MNHEY and SVGAGI. CDR3 size: 13 residues. Trimming left V 5 bases short and J 7 bases short, with 14 bases between. The CDR3 is CASSPPGHSGYTF. DNA of the CDR3: TGTGCCAGCAGTCCACCGGGACACTCTGGCTACACCTTC.

The chain joins TRBV6-6 to TRBJ2-7; D perhaps matches TRBD2 (6 bases). This CDR3 comprises 13 residues. V was trimmed by 11 bases and J by 4 bases, leaving 18 bases between them. Germline CDR1 reads MNHNY; CDR2 reads SVGAGI (reference sequence). CDR3 in amino acids: CAARDSDTYEQYV. The CDR3 region has the DNA TGTGCCGCCCGGGACTCGGACACTTACGAGCAGTACGTC.

The rearrangement uses TRBV28 and TRBJ2-2, with a weak D call TRBD2 (5 bases). V was clipped by 5 bases and J by 1 base, with 11 bases between them. Germline values: CDR1 MDHEN, CDR2 SYDVKM. The CDR3 is 15 amino acids. CDR3 amino acids: CASSPSQLNTGELFF. The CDR3 coding sequence is TGTGCCAGCAGTCCTAGCCAGTTGAACACCGGGGAGCTGTTTTTT. The variable domain in full, completed from reference TRBV28 and TRBJ2-2, reads DVKVTQSSRYLVKRTGEKVFLECVQDMDHENMFWYRQDPGLGLRLIYFSYDVKMKEKGDIPEGYSVSREKKERFSLILESASTNQTSMYLCASSPSQLNTGELFFGEGSRLTVL.

The chain couples TRBV7-6 to TRBJ2-3; 11 bases align to TRBD2. CDR1 SGHVS and CDR2 FNYEAQ come from the germline V gene. The V segment lost 1 base and the J segment 4 bases; nucleotides outside the gene matches: 7. This CDR3 comprises 17 residues. The CDR3 bases are TGTGCCAGCAGCTTAGTCGTAGCGGGGGGGCTCGCAGATACGCAGTATTTT. Amino acids: CASSLVVAGGLADTQYF. The whole variable domain, filled in from reference TRBV7-6 and TRBJ2-3, reads GAGVSQSPRYKVTKRGQDVALRCDPISGHVSLYWYRQALGQGPEFLTYFNYEAQQDKSGLPNDRFSAERPEGSISTLTIQRTEQRDSAMYRCASSLVVAGGLADTQYFGPGTRLTVL.

The V gene is TRBV5-1, the J gene TRBJ2-3; tentative D call: TRBD2 (6 bases). The CDR3 spans 17 residues. Germline V lookup: CDR1 SGHRS, CDR2 YFSETQ. The ends were cut back, 0 bases at V and 8 bases at J, with 22 bases in the middle. CDR3 nucleotides: TGCGCCAGCAGCTTGGTCCCAGGCGGGGAAAAGTTAGGTACGCAGTATTTT. Protein product: CASSLVPGGEKLGTQYF.

The chain combines TRBV5-1 with TRBJ1-6; D is unresolved. CDR1 and CDR2 (germline): SGHRS, YFSETQ. The V gene lost 4 bases and the J gene lost 8 bases, with 25 bases spanning the gap. The CDR3 runs to 18 residues. The CDR3 region is CASSPGLRPNPPHSPLHF. The CDR3 bases are TGCGCCAGCAGCCCCGGACTAAGGCCCAATCCACCCCATTCACCCCTCCACTTT.

The chain combines TRBV30 with TRBJ2-3; 10 bases are shared with TRBD2. This CDR3 has 12 residues. J was trimmed by 14 bases and V by 2 bases; bases with no gene match: 7. Looked up from germline, CDR1 is GTSNPN and CDR2 is SVGIG (reference sequence). The CDR3 nucleotides read TGTGCCTGGAGTCCCACTAGCGGGGCGGGGTATTTT. This codes for CAWSPTSGAGYF.

This chain joins TRBV28 and TRBJ2-5; 9 positions agree with TRBD1. Germline V gene sequence: CDR1 MDHEN, CDR2 SYDVKM. With 3 bases clipped from V and 3 bases from J, the junction kept 2 bases outside the gene matches. The CDR3 length is 14 residues. In nucleotides, the CDR3 is TGTGCCAGCAGTTTCGGGACAGGGAAAGAGACCCAGTACTTC. It is translated as CASSFGTGKETQYF.

This clone came up a few times. The chain links TRBV30 to TRBJ1-2; no clear D gene. The V gene's germline CDR1 is GTSNPN and CDR2 SVGIG (reference sequence). Trimming left V 3 bases short and J 8 bases short, with 7 bases between. This CDR3 is built from 10 residues. The CDR3 spells CAWRRGGYTF. Here the CDR3 DNA reads TGTGCCTGGAGGAGAGGGGGCTACACCTTC.

This clone has more than one count but fewer than ten. V usage is TRBV5-4 and J usage is TRBJ2-2; TRBD2 aligns across 8 bases. The V and J ends lost 2 bases and 3 bases, in that order; junction bases with no gene match: 3. Germline CDR1 and CDR2: SGHNT and YYREEE (reference sequence). There are 15 residues in the CDR3. In nucleotides, the CDR3 is TGTGCCAGCAGCTTCAAACTAGCGGACACCGGGGAGCTGTTTTTT. This sequence encodes CASSFKLADTGELFF.